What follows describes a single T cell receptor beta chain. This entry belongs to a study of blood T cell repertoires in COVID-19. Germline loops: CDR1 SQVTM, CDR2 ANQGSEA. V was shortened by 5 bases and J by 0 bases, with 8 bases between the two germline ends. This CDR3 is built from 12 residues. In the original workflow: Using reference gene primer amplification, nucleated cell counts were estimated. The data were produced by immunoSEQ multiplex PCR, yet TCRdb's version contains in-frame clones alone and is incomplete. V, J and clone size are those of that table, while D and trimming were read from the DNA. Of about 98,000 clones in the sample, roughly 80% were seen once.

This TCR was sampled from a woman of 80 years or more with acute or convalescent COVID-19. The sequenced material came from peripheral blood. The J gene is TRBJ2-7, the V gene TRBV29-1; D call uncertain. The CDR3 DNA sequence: TGCAGCGTTCTGAGAGACTCCTACGAGCAGTACTTC. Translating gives CSVLRDSYEQYF.